Listed below are T cell receptor beta chains from one sample, sequenced in a study of T cells after posttransplantation cyclophosphamide. Repertoires were generated with immunoSEQ multiplex PCR, while TCRdb's copy carries only in-frame clones and drops some. The repertoire holds tens of thousands of clones, nearly 99% seen once, with roughly 0.16% in the top ten. Sequencing was performed on naive CD4+ T cells sorted from PBMCs. The receptors were sampled from a man between 35 and 55 years old in good health, CMV-negative, and a related stem cell transplant donor. CDR3s include the opening cysteine and the closing phenylalanine or tryptophan. A D gene is named only where the DNA matches it firmly. A row's size may be missing; if present it is once, few, many or a size class.

D gene	V gene	clone size	J gene	CDR3 DNA	CDR3 protein
NA	TRBV28	NA	TRBJ1-1	TGTGCCAGCAGTTTGGTAGAGGCGAACACTGAAGCTTTCTTT	CASSLVEANTEAFF
NA	TRBV5-5	NA	TRBJ1-3	TGTGCCAGCAGCTTACAGATCTCTGGAAACACCATATATTTT	CASSLQISGNTIYF
TRBD2	TRBV2	NA	TRBJ2-1	TGTGCCAGCGCCGGGACTAGCGGTTACAATGAGCAGTTCTTC	CASAGTSGYNEQFF
TRBD1	TRBV19	NA	TRBJ1-4	TGTGCCAGTAGTCGGGACAGGGAATCTGAAAAACTGTTTTTT	CASSRDRESEKLFF
NA	TRBV6-5	NA	TRBJ2-2	TGTGCCAGCAGTTACTCCTCAAGGGGAAGGGCCGGGGAGCTGTTTTTT	CASSYSSRGRAGELFF
NA	TRBV18	NA	TRBJ2-1	TGTGCCAGCTCACCACGGGAGCGTAGCTCCTACAATGAGCAGTTCTTC	CASSPRERSSYNEQFF
TRBD1	TRBV11-2	NA	TRBJ1-1	TGTGCCAGCAGCCCCCGACAGGGGAACACTGAAGCTTTCTTT	CASSPRQGNTEAFF
NA	TRBV6-1	once	TRBJ1-3	TGTGCCAGCAGTGAATCCTACGGTGGGGGGTTTGGAAACACCATATATTTT	CASSESYGGGFGNTIYF
NA	TRBV7-9	NA	TRBJ2-7	TGTGCCAGCAGCGCTAGCCCCTACGAGCAGTACTTC	CASSASPYEQYF
NA	TRBV15	once	TRBJ2-3	TGTGCCACCAGCAGTCTAGGCACAGATACGCAGTATTTT	CATSSLGTDTQYF
NA	TRBV9	NA	TRBJ1-1	TGTGCCAGCAGGCCCTTGTTGAAGGGGAAGGGCGCTGAAGCTTTCTTT	CASRPLLKGKGAEAFF
TRBD1	TRBV7-2	NA	TRBJ1-2	TGTGCCAGCAGCTTGTCAGGGGGAAGGGAATATGGCTACACCTTC	CASSLSGGREYGYTF
TRBD2	TRBV5-1	once	TRBJ2-7	TGCGCCAGCAGCTTAGCTGGGACTAGTGACTACGAGCAGTACTTC	CASSLAGTSDYEQYF
TRBD2	TRBV10-3	NA	TRBJ2-1	TGTGCCATCACGGCTAGCGGGAGGGCGGGCTACAATGAGCAGTTCTTC	CAITASGRAGYNEQFF
NA	TRBV23-1	once	TRBJ2-7	TGCGCCAGCACAAGATTTGGACTGAAAGCCTACGAGCAGTACTTC	CASTRFGLKAYEQYF
NA	TRBV27	NA	TRBJ2-5	TGTGCCAGCAGTGTTGGGGAGCAAGAGACCCAGTACTTC	CASSVGEQETQYF
NA	TRBV6-6	NA	TRBJ2-7	TGTGCCAGTCGGAGGGAGAGTGGGTACGAGCAGTACTTC	CASRRESGYEQYF
NA	TRBV18	NA	TRBJ2-1	TGTGCCAGCTCACCTCGGGACTCGCCGGGAGATGAGCAGTTCTTC	CASSPRDSPGDEQFF
NA	TRBV6-4	few	TRBJ2-3	TGTGCCAGCAGTGAGGGAGGAGATACGCAGTATTTT	CASSEGGDTQYF
NA	TRBV13	NA	TRBJ2-1	TGTGCCAGCAGCTTCGGAGGGGCCACCTACAATGAGCAGTTCTTC	CASSFGGATYNEQFF
TRBD2	TRBV18	NA	TRBJ2-7	TGTGCCAGCTCACCAAGGGCGGGAGAACTACACGAGCAGTACTTC	CASSPRAGELHEQYF
NA	TRBV5-5	NA	TRBJ1-3	TGTGCCAGCAGCAATGAGCGGCGAAGCTCTGGAAACACCATATATTTT	CASSNERRSSGNTIYF
TRBD2	TRBV11-2	NA	TRBJ2-2	TGTGCCAGCAGCTTCGCCGGGACTAGCGGGTTCAACACCGGGGAGCTGTTTTTT	CASSFAGTSGFNTGELFF
NA	TRBV20-1	NA	TRBJ2-1	TGCAGTGCCACACTAGACAATGAGCAGTTCTTC	CSATLDNEQFF
NA	TRBV30	NA	TRBJ1-1	TGTGCCTGGAGGGGCAGGCCTAACACTGAAGCTTTCTTT	CAWRGRPNTEAFF
TRBD1	TRBV6-1	NA	TRBJ1-5	TGTGCCAGCAGGCTTTACAGGGGTGACAATCAGCCCCAGCATTTT	CASRLYRGDNQPQHF
NA	TRBV6-5	NA	TRBJ1-4	TGTGCCAGTCGCAGGATGACAACTAATGAAAAACTGTTTTTT	CASRRMTTNEKLFF
TRBD1	TRBV14	NA	TRBJ1-2	TGTGCCAGCAGCCAGATAACGGGACAGGGGACTAATGGCTACACCTTC	CASSQITGQGTNGYTF
TRBD2	TRBV4-1	NA	TRBJ2-1	TGCGCCAGCAGCCTCCCACGGGGAGGGCACTCCTACAATGAGCAGTTCTTC	CASSLPRGGHSYNEQFF
NA	TRBV30	NA	TRBJ2-1	TGTGCCTGGAAAAGGGGCAGCACCTTCTCCTACAATGAGCAGTTCTTC	CAWKRGSTFSYNEQFF
NA	TRBV9	once	TRBJ2-7	TGTGCCAGCAGCGTAGCCGGGTCTAGCTCCTACGAGCAGTACTTC	CASSVAGSSSYEQYF
NA	TRBV7-2	NA	TRBJ1-2	TGTGCCAGCAGCTTAACAACGCTTAAGGGCTACACCTTC	CASSLTTLKGYTF
TRBD1	TRBV5-4	NA	TRBJ1-1	TGTGCCAGCAGCCCACGACAGGGGGCATGGCAAACTGAAGCTTTCTTT	CASSPRQGAWQTEAFF
NA	TRBV14	NA	TRBJ2-1	TGTGCCAGCAGCCAACTGTCGGGGAGCTCCTACAATGAGCAGTTCTTC	CASSQLSGSSYNEQFF
NA	TRBV7-9	NA	TRBJ1-5	TGTGCCAGCAGCTTGGGGCGGAATCGACAGGATAGCAATCAGCCCCAGCATTTT	CASSLGRNRQDSNQPQHF
TRBD1	TRBV5-1	NA	TRBJ1-1	TGCGCCAGCAGCTTGGAGACGACAGGGATGAACACTGAAGCTTTCTTT	CASSLETTGMNTEAFF
NA	TRBV5-5	NA	TRBJ2-2	TGTGCCAGCAGCTTGGTAGTGGGGCCAAACACCGGGGAGCTGTTTTTT	CASSLVVGPNTGELFF
NA	TRBV5-1	NA	TRBJ2-5	TGCGCCAGCAGCTTGGACAGGGAAGAGACCCAGTACTTC	CASSLDREETQYF
TRBD1	TRBV9	NA	TRBJ2-7	TGTGCCAGCAGCCGGGACAGTAGCTCCTACGAGCAGTACTTC	CASSRDSSSYEQYF
TRBD1	TRBV5-8	NA	TRBJ2-5	TGTGCCAGCAGCTTGGGGGCAGGGGGAAAGGAAAAAGAGACCCAGTACTTC	CASSLGAGGKEKETQYF
TRBD2	TRBV29-1	NA	TRBJ2-7	TGCAGCGTTGTCCCTAGCGGGAGGTTTCCGCTATACGAGCAGTACTTC	CSVVPSGRFPLYEQYF
NA	TRBV27	NA	TRBJ2-7	TGCGCCGGCAACCCAGGGGCCTACGAGCAGTACTTC	CAGNPGAYEQYF
TRBD1	TRBV5-4	once	TRBJ2-5	TGTGCCAGCAGCTCTATAAACAGGGGGCTAGAGACCCAGTACTTC	CASSSINRGLETQYF
TRBD2	TRBV5-1	NA	TRBJ2-1	TGCGCCAGCAGCTTGGACGCTAGCGGGGCGAGCTCCTACAATGAGCAGTTCTTC	CASSLDASGASSYNEQFF
NA	TRBV28	NA	TRBJ2-7	TGTGCCAGCATCGCCGGCGCGGGAAGATTCGGGCAGTACTTC	CASIAGAGRFGQYF
NA	TRBV27	NA	TRBJ1-2	TGTGCCAGCAGTTTACACCCCAGGGAAGGCTACACCTTC	CASSLHPREGYTF
NA	TRBV28	NA	TRBJ2-1	TGTGCCAGCATGGTGAGCGGGTCCTACAATGAGCAGTTCTTC	CASMVSGSYNEQFF
NA	TRBV27	NA	TRBJ1-5	TGTGCCAGCAGTTCAAACCGAAGAGATCAGCCCCAGCATTTT	CASSSNRRDQPQHF
NA	TRBV14	NA	TRBJ2-1	TGTGCCAGCAGCCCAGGGTCCTCTAGGACCTACAATGAGCAGTTCTTC	CASSPGSSRTYNEQFF
TRBD1	TRBV5-1	NA	TRBJ2-7	TGCGCCAGCAGCTCCTGGGACAGGGGGCTCGACGAGCAGTACTTC	CASSSWDRGLDEQYF
NA	TRBV5-1	NA	TRBJ2-1	TGCGCCAGCAGCTTGGGACAGACGTACAATGAGCAGTTCTTC	CASSLGQTYNEQFF
TRBD1	TRBV27	NA	TRBJ2-1	TGTGCCAGCAGTTTTCCTTCCGGGACAGGGGGCGATGAGCAGTTCTTC	CASSFPSGTGGDEQFF
TRBD2	TRBV28	once	TRBJ2-1	TGTGCCAGCAGTTCCCCCACGGGTAGCGGGAAAAATGAGCAGTTCTTC	CASSSPTGSGKNEQFF
NA	TRBV5-6	NA	TRBJ2-7	TGTGCCAGCAGCTTGGTTACAGGGACGTACTTGTACGAGCAGTACTTC	CASSLVTGTYLYEQYF
TRBD1	TRBV5-1	NA	TRBJ2-2	TGCGCCAGCAGCTTCGACAGGGGATATGCCGGGGAGCTGTTTTTT	CASSFDRGYAGELFF
NA	TRBV14	once	TRBJ2-5	TGTGCCAGCAGCCAAGTAGGTCGGCCTCGAGGGGGGACCCAGTACTTC	CASSQVGRPRGGTQYF
NA	TRBV6-5	NA	TRBJ1-3	TGTGCCAGCAGTTACGCTATACAGGGAAACACCATATATTTT	CASSYAIQGNTIYF
TRBD2	TRBV7-9	NA	TRBJ2-3	TGTGCCAGCAGCATTAGACTAGCCACATCAGATACGCAGTATTTT	CASSIRLATSDTQYF
TRBD2	TRBV5-4	NA	TRBJ2-7	TGTGCCAGCAGCTCCTCAGCGGGAGCCCCCTACGAGCAGTACTTC	CASSSSAGAPYEQYF
TRBD1	TRBV10-1	NA	TRBJ2-5	TGCGCCAGCAGTGAGTTATGGACAGGGGGCGAGGAGACCCAGTACTTC	CASSELWTGGEETQYF